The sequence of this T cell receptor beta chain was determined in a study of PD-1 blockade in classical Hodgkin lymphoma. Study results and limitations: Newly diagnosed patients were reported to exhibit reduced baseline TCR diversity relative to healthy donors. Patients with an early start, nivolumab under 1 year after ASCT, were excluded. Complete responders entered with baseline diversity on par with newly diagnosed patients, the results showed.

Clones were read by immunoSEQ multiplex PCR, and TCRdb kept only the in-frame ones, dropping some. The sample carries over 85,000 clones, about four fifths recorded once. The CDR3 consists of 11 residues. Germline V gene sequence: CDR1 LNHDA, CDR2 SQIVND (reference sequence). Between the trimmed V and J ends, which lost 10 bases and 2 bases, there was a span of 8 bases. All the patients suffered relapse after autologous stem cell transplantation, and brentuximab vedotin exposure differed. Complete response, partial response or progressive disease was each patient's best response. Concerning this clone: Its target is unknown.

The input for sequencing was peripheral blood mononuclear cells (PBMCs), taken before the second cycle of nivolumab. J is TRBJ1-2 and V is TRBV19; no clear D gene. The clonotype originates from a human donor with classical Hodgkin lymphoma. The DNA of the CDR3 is TGTGCCACCCCAAGAAACTATGGCTACACCTTC. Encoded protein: CATPRNYGYTF.